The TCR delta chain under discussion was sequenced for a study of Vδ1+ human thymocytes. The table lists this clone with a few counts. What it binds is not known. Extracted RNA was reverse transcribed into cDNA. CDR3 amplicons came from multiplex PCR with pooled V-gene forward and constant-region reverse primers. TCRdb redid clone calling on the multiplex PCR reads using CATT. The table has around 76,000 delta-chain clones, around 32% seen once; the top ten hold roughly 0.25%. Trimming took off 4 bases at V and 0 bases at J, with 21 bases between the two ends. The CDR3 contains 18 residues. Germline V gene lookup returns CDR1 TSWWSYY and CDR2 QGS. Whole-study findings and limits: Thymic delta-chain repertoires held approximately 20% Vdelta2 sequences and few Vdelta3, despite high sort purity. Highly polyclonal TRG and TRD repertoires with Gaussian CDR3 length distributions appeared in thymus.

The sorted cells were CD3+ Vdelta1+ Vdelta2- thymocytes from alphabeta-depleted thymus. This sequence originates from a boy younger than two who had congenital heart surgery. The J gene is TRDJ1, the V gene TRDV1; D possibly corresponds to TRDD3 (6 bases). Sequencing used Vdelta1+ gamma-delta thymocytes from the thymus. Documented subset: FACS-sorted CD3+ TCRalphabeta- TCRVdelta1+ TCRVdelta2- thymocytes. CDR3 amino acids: CALGVPTFGGLYTDKLIF. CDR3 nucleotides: TGTGCTCTTGGGGTCCCTACGTTTGGGGGCCTCTACACCGATAAACTCATCTTT.